This T cell receptor (beta chain) was identified in a study of blood T cell repertoires in COVID-19. Across the study: COVID-19 samples, acute and convalescent, were from the United States, Italy and Spain. T cells, B-cell-depleted T cells, or PBMCs supplied cDNA or gDNA.

The CDR3 covers 15 residues. The germline V and J ends were trimmed by 0 bases and 3 bases, with 11 bases remaining between them. The V gene's germline CDR1 is MGHRA and CDR2 YSYEKL. As handled by the study authors: Cell counts per sample came from amplifying reference gene primers. Here immunoSEQ multiplex PCR was the method, and the copy in TCRdb shows in-frame clones only, minus some. D and trimming come from the DNA, and the V and J calls and clone size come from that table. Counted here are 250,000 to 400,000 clones, about nine tenths occurring once; the ten biggest clones make up 1.5% to 2%. Enrolled during active infection, Seattle patients were then followed longitudinally.

The sample taken for sequencing was peripheral blood. The sequence derives from a woman aged 25 to 45 with COVID-19, enrolled during active disease. J is TRBJ2-5 and V is TRBV4-1; possibly TRBD1 for D (6 bases). For the CDR3, the DNA is TGCGCCAGCAGCCAAGAAAACAGGGATGAAGAGACCCAGTACTTC. This gives the protein CASSQENRDEETQYF.